These T cell receptor beta chains were read from a single sample in a study of shared clonotypes between healthy human individuals. TCRdb's table, derived via immunoSEQ multiplex PCR, lists solely in-frame clones and lacks some. Seen here are some 800,000 clones, around 92% observed once, and the top ten hold around 24%. The sequenced material came from naive CD8+ T cells sorted from blood. These receptors came from a man aged 25 to 40 in good health. CDR3s include the opening cysteine and the closing phenylalanine or tryptophan. A D gene is named only where the DNA matches it firmly. Clone size appears in some rows only: once, few, many, or a class for an expanded clone.

CDR3 protein	CDR3 DNA	D gene	clone size	V gene	J gene
CASTKDLLNTEAFF	TGTGCCAGCACCAAAGATCTTTTAAACACTGAAGCTTTCTTT	.	.	TRBV9	TRBJ1-1
CASSWTSGVDNEQFF	TGCGCCAGCAGCTGGACTAGCGGGGTAGACAATGAGCAGTTCTTC	TRBD2	.	TRBV5-1	TRBJ2-1
CASSPSLAGLYEQYF	TGCGCCAGCAGCCCATCCTTAGCGGGTCTTTACGAGCAGTACTTC	TRBD2	.	TRBV5-1	TRBJ2-7
CAWSSGTGSNQPQHF	TGTGCCTGGAGTTCCGGGACAGGCTCGAATCAGCCCCAGCATTTT	TRBD1	.	TRBV30	TRBJ1-5
CSGEASGLAGASSYNEQFF	TGCAGCGGGGAAGCCTCGGGACTAGCGGGGGCGAGCTCCTACAATGAGCAGTTCTTC	TRBD2	.	TRBV29-1	TRBJ2-1
CASSQSTGGAETQYF	TGCGCCAGCAGCCAGAGTACAGGGGGCGCAGAGACCCAGTACTTC	TRBD1	.	TRBV4-1	TRBJ2-5
CASSFSGQFSGNTIYF	TGTGCCAGCAGCTTTTCAGGGCAGTTCTCTGGAAACACCATATATTTT	.	once	TRBV11-2	TRBJ1-3
CSVYAGQWDITYGYTF	TGCAGCGTTTATGCGGGACAGTGGGATATCACCTATGGCTACACCTTC	TRBD1	.	TRBV29-1	TRBJ1-2
CASSLGLGSSYEQYF	TGTGCCAGCAGCTTAGGTCTCGGTAGTTCCTACGAGCAGTACTTC	.	.	TRBV7-6	TRBJ2-7
CASSVGGAFYGYTF	TGTGCCAGCAGCGTAGGGGGCGCTTTCTATGGCTACACCTTC	.	.	TRBV9	TRBJ1-2
CASSQDPPDSYEQYF	TGCGCCAGCAGCCAGGACCCACCCGACTCCTACGAGCAGTACTTC	.	.	TRBV4-1	TRBJ2-7
CASSYQGGLNTEAFF	TGTGCCAGCAGTTACCAGGGAGGGCTGAACACTGAAGCTTTCTTT	.	.	TRBV6-5	TRBJ1-1